The clone carrying this TCR beta chain has a single count. Its cognate antigen is unknown. This record comes from a study of T cell responses to AZD1222 COVID-19 vaccine. Sequencing was performed with immunoSEQ multiplex PCR; in TCRdb, only in-frame clones are kept and a portion is missing. The sample consists of about 100,000 clones, about 87% of them appearing once. Study-wide findings and caveats: Clonal diversity may have been underestimated, and the donors were mostly white British, with more females than males.

CDR3 size: 18 residues. The starting material was peripheral blood, obtained on day 0 of AZD1222 vaccination. The sequence was collected from an adult in good health. The chain combines TRBV21-1 with TRBJ1-2. TRBV21-1 is flagged as a pseudogene. The CDR3 here is CASSKGIHAGSGFYGYTF. The CDR3, as DNA: TGTGCCAGCAGCAAAGGGATACACGCAGGGAGCGGTTTCTATGGCTACACCTTC.